This T cell receptor (beta chain) was retrieved from a study of cytomegalovirus exposure and HLA in healthy donors. Use of 60 Vbeta and 13 Jbeta primers characterized the PCR. Produced via immunoSEQ multiplex PCR; TCRdb's table is partial and in-frame only. The ten most abundant clones cover roughly 4.8% of a sample with 65,000 to 95,000 clones. This receptor was identified in a man aged 25-45 years in good health and CMV-seronegative. Sample: PBMCs.

CDR3 in amino acids: CASSMGAGESPLHF. Here the CDR3 DNA reads TGTGCCAGTAGTATGGGGGCAGGGGAATCACCCCTCCACTTT. The chain couples TRBV19 to TRBJ1-6; TRBD1 is a possible D gene (6 bases). CDR3 length equals 14 residues. Trimming stripped 3 bases from V and 10 bases from J, with 13 bases between. Looked up from germline, CDR1 is LNHDA and CDR2 is SQIVND (reference sequence).